This T cell receptor (beta chain) came from a study of blood T cell repertoires in COVID-19. Study-level background: There were acute and convalescent COVID-19 samples, and they came from the United States, Italy and Spain. T cells, B-cell-depleted T cells, or PBMCs provided the cDNA or gDNA that served as material.

Study processing details: By means of reference gene primer amplification, nucleated cell counts were estimated. Sequencing used immunoSEQ multiplex PCR; TCRdb keeps in-frame clones, though not all of them. The V and J calls and clone size are taken from that table; D and trimming were inferred from the DNA. The data contain tens of thousands of clones, more than 85% of them seen just once; the ten biggest clones take up roughly a fifth. The CDR3 covers 15 residues. The V end was cut by 6 bases, the J end by 0 bases, with 11 bases between. Germline V CDR1 and CDR2: MNHEY, SVGEGT. The sequencing input was peripheral blood. The clonotype comes from a man between 65 and 80 years old with acute or convalescent COVID-19. The chain combines TRBV6-2 or TRBV6-3 with TRBJ2-2, with D perhaps TRBD1 (6 bases). The CDR3 region has the DNA TGTGCCAGCAGCTGGGACAACTCGAACACCGGGGAGCTGTTTTTT. Amino acids: CASSWDNSNTGELFF.